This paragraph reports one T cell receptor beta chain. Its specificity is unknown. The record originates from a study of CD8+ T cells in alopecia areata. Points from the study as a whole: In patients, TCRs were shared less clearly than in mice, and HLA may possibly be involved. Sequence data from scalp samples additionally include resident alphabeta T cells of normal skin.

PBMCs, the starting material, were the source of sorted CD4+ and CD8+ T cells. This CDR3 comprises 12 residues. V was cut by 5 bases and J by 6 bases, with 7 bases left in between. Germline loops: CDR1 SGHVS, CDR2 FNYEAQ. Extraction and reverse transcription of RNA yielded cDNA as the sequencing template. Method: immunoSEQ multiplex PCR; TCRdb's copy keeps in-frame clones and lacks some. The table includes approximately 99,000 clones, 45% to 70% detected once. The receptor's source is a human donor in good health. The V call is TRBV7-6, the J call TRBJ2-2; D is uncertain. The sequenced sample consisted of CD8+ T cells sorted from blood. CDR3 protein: CASSTEAGELFF. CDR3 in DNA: TGTGCCAGCAGCACCGAGGCCGGGGAGCTGTTTTTT.